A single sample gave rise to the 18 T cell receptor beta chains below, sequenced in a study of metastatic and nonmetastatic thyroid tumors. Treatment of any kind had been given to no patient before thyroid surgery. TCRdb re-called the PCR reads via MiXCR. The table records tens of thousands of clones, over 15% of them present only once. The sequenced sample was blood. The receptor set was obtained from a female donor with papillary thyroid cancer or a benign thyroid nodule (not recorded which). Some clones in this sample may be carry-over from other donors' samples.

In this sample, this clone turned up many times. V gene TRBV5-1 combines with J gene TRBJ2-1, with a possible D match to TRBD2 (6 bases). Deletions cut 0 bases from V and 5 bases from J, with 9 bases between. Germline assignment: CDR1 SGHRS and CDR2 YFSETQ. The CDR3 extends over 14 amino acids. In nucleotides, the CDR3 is TGCGCCAGCAGCTTGGCTAGCGCCCACAATGAGCAGTTCTTC. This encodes CASSLASAHNEQFF.

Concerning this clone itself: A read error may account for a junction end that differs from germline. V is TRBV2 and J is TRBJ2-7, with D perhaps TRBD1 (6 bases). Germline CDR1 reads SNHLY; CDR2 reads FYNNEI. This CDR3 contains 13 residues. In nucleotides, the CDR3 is TGTGCCAGCGTGGCGACAGGCTACTACGAGCAGCACTTC. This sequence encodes CASVATGYYEQHF.

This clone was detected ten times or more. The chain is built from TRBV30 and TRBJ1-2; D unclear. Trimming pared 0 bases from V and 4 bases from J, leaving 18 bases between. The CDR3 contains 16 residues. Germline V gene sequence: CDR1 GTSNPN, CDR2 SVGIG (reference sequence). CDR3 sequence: CAWSVPSRLSGYGYTF. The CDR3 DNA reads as TGTGCCTGGAGTGTACCTTCACGTTTATCGGGCTATGGCTACACCTTC.

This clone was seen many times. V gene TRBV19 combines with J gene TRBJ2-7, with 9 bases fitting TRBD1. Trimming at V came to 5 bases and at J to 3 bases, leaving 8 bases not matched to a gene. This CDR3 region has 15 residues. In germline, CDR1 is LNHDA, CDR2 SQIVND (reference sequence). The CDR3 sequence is CASSLGTGPGYEQYF. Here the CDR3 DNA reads TGTGCCAGTAGTCTCGGGACAGGGCCAGGCTACGAGCAGTACTTC.

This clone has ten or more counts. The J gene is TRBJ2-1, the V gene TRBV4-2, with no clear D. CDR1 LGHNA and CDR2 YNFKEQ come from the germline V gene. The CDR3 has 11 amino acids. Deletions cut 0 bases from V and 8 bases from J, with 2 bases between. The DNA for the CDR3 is TGTGCCAGCAGCCAAGAGGATGAGCAGTTCTTC. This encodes CASSQEDEQFF.

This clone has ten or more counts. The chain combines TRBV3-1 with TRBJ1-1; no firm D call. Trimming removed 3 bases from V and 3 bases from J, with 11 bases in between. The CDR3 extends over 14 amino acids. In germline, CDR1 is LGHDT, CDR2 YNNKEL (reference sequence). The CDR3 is CASSQSGPHTEAFF. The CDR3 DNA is TGTGCCAGCAGCCAGAGTGGGCCCCACACTGAAGCTTTCTTT.

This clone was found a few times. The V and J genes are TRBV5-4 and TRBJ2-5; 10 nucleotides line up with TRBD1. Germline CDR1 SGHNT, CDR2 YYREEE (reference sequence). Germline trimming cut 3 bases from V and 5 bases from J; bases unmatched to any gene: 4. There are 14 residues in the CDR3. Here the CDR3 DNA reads TGTGCCAGCAGCTCGACAGGGGGCCGGGAGACCCAGTACTTC. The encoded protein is CASSSTGGRETQYF.

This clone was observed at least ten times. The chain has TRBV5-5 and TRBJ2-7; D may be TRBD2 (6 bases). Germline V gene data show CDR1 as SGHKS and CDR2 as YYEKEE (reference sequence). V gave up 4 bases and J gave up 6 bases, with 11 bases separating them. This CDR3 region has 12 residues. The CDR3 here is CASSRRGSEQYF. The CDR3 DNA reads TGTGCCAGCAGCCGGAGGGGAAGCGAGCAGTACTTC.

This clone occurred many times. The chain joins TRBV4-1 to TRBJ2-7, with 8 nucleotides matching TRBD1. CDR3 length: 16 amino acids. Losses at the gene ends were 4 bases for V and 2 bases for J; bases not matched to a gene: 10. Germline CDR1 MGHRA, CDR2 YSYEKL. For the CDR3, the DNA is TGCGCCAGCAGCCTTTCGACAGGGGCCGACGCCTACGAGCAGTACTTC. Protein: CASSLSTGADAYEQYF.

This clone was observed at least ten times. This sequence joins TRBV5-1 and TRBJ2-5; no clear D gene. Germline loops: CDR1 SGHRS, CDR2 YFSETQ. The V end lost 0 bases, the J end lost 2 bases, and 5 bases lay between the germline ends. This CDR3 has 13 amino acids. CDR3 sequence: CASSLVLQETQYF. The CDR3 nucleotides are TGCGCCAGCAGCTTGGTCCTTCAAGAGACCCAGTACTTC.

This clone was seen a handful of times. In nucleotides, the CDR3 is TGTGCCAGCAGCTACCTGGCGGGGGGCGCGTCCGGCTACACCTTC. Residues: CASSYLAGGASGYTF. V and J are TRBV6-5 and TRBJ1-2, with D possibly being TRBD1 (6 bases). The V end was cut by 6 bases, the J end by 8 bases, with 22 bases between. The CDR3 extends over 15 amino acids. CDR1 is MNHEY and CDR2 is SVGAGI in the germline V gene.

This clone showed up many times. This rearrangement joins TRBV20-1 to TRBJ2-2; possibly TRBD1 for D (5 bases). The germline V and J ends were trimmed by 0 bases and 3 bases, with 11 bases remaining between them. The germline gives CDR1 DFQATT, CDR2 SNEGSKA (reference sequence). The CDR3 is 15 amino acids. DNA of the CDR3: TGCAGTGCTAGAGATGGCAAGACAGACACCGGGGAGCTGTTTTTT. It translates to CSARDGKTDTGELFF.

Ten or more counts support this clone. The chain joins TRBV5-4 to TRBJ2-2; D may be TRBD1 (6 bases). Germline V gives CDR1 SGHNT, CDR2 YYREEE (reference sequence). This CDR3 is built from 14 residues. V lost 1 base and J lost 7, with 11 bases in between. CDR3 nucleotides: TGTGCCAGCAGCTTGATGGGGGCAGGCGGGGAGCTGTTTTTT. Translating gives CASSLMGAGGELFF. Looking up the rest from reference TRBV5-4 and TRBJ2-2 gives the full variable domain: ETGVTQSPTHLIKTRGQQVTLRCSSQSGHNTVSWYQQALGQGPQFIFQYYREEENGRGNFPPRFSGLQFPNYSSELNVNALELDDSALYLCASSLMGAGGELFFGEGSRLTVL.

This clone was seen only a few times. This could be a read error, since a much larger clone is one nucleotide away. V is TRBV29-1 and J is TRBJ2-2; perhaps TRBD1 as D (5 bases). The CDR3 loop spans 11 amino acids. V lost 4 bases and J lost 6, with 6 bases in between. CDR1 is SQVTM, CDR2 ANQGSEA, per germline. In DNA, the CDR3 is TGCAGCGTTGCAGGGCCCGGGGAGCTGTTTTTT. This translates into CSVAGPGELFF.

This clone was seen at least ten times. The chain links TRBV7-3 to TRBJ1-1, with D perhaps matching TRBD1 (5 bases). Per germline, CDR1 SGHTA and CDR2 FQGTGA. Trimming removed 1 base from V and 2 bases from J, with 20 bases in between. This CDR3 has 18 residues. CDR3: CASSLIFGARTRNTEAFF. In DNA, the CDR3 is TGTGCCAGCAGCTTAATTTTCGGGGCCAGGACAAGAAACACTGAAGCTTTCTTT.

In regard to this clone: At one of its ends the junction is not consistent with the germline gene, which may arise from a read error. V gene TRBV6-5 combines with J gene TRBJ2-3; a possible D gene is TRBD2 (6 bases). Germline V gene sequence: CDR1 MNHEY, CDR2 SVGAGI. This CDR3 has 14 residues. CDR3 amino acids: CASSLTSPVDTQYF. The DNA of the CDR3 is TGTGCCAGCAGTTTAACTAGCCCCGTAGATACGCAGTATTTC.

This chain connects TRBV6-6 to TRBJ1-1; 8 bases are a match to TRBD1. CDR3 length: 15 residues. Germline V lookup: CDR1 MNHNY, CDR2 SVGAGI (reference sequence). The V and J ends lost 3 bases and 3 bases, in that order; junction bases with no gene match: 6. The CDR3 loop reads CASSYTTGDDTEAFF. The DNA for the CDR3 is TGTGCCAGCAGTTATACGACAGGGGACGACACTGAAGCTTTCTTT.

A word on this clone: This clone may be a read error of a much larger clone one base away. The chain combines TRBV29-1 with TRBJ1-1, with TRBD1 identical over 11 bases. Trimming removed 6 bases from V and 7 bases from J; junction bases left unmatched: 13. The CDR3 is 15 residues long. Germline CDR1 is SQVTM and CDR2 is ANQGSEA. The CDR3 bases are TGCAGCGTGGTGGGTGGGATGGACAGGGGGCTTGAAGCTTTCTTT. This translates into CSVVGGMDRGLEAFF.